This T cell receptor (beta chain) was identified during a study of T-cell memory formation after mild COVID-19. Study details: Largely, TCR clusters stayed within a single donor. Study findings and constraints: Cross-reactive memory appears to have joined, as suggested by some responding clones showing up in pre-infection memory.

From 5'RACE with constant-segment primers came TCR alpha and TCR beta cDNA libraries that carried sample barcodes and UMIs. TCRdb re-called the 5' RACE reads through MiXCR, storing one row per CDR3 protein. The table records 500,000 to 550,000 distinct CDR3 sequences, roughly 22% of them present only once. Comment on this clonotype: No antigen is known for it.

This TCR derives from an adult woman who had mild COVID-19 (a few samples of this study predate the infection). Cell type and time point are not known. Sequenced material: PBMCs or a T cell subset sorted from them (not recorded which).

The CDR3 DNA sequence: TGTGCCAGCAGCTCCTTGGGATCACAAGAGACCCAGTACTTC. It specifies CASSSLGSQETQYF. The V call is TRBV7-2, the J call TRBJ2-5; D gene uncertain. V dropped 4 bases and J dropped 2 bases, with 11 bases sitting between them. Germline CDR1 reads SGHTA; CDR2 reads FQGNSA. The CDR3 length is 14 residues.